Below are 31 T cell receptor beta chains sequenced from a single sample in a study of T cell clonotyping in hematopoietic cell transplantation. Libraries were prepared by immunoSEQ multiplex PCR; TCRdb keeps only in-frame clonotypes and omits some of them. The table includes 9,500 to 12,000 clones, under 90% detected once. The specimen was PBMCs, collected 180 days after allogeneic stem cell transplant. Receptor source: a male patient between 60 and 69 years old who had an allogeneic stem cell transplant from an unrelated donor, so the T cells may come from the graft donor. Some clones in this sample may be carry-over from other donors' samples.

V is TRBV4-3 and J is TRBJ2-7, with D perhaps matching TRBD1 (5 bases). The germline V gene has CDR1 LGHNA and CDR2 YSLEER. The ends were cut back, 0 bases at V and 2 bases at J, with 11 bases in the middle. The CDR3 contains 15 residues. CDR3 DNA: TGCGCCAGCAGCCAAGACCTGGGGCCTCCCTACGAGCAGTACTTC. Translating it yields CASSQDLGPPYEQYF.

V gene TRBV1 combines with J gene TRBJ2-2. TRBV1 is assigned pseudogene status. This CDR3 contains 16 residues. Here the CDR3 reads CTSSLTLGQLGGELFF. In DNA, the CDR3 is TGCACCAGCAGCCTGACCCTCGGGCAGTTAGGGGGGGAGCTGTTTTTT.

This clone has a handful of counts. The CDR3 bases are TGTGCCAGCAGCCCCTTCTTGGCGTCAGCCTACGAGCAGTACTTC. Amino acids: CASSPFLASAYEQYF. This chain connects TRBV7-8 to TRBJ2-7; no definite D call. Germline V gene lookup returns CDR1 SGHVS and CDR2 FQNEAQ. Trimming shortened V by 5 bases and J by 2 bases, and 16 bases separated the two germline ends. The CDR3 spans 15 residues.

The rearrangement joins TRBV4-3 to TRBJ1-6; 11 bases map to TRBD1. The ends lost 3 bases at V and 6 bases at J; junction bases unmatched: 4. From germline, CDR1 is LGHNA and CDR2 YSLEER. The CDR3 is 16 amino acids. CDR3 protein: CASSQGQGVSNSPLHF. The CDR3 DNA follows: TGCGCCAGCAGCCAGGGACAGGGGGTCTCTAATTCACCCCTCCACTTT.

J is TRBJ1-2 and V is TRBV5-6; no clear D gene. The CDR3 loop spans 13 amino acids. CDR1 and CDR2 from the germline V gene are SGHDT and YYEEEE. With 4 bases removed from V and 2 bases from J, the gap between germline ends came to 9 bases. This chain's CDR3 is CASSLSSNYGYTF. In DNA, the CDR3 is TGTGCCAGCAGCCTGTCCTCAAACTATGGCTACACCTTC.

The V and J genes are TRBV28 and TRBJ1-1; D gene ambiguous. Trimming shortened V by 4 bases and J by 5 bases, and 17 bases separated the two germline ends. Germline V lookup: CDR1 MDHEN, CDR2 SYDVKM. The CDR3 is 15 residues long. The CDR3 sequence is CASSYFSPSSTEAFF. In nucleotides, the CDR3 is TGTGCCAGCAGTTACTTTTCCCCCTCGAGTACTGAAGCTTTCTTT. Filled out from reference TRBV28 and TRBJ1-1, the complete variable domain reads DVKVTQSSRYLVKRTGEKVFLECVQDMDHENMFWYRQDPGLGLRLIYFSYDVKMKEKGDIPEGYSVSREKKERFSLILESASTNQTSMYLCASSYFSPSSTEAFFGQGTRLTVV.

The CDR3 bases are TGTGCCAGTAGTGGGGTGCACAGGGGGGGGGACACCGGGGAGCTGTTTTTT. Translation: CASSGVHRGGDTGELFF. V and J are TRBV19 and TRBJ2-2; D may be TRBD1 (8 bases). The V end lost 5 bases, the J end lost 3 bases, and 19 bases lay between the germline ends. This CDR3 contains 17 residues. From germline, CDR1 is LNHDA and CDR2 SQIVND (reference sequence).

The chain recombines TRBV11-1 with TRBJ2-3, with D possibly being TRBD2 (6 bases). V lost 5 bases to trimming and J lost 0 bases, with 12 bases between them. CDR3 length: 15 amino acids. Germline CDR1 is SGHAT and CDR2 is FQDESV (reference sequence). CDR3 nucleotide sequence: TGTGCCAGCAGCCGTAGCGGAGCTAGCACAGATACGCAGTATTTT. Encoded protein: CASSRSGASTDTQYF.

The chain employs TRBV5-6 and TRBJ2-3, with TRBD2 identical over 12 bases. Per germline, CDR1 SGHDT and CDR2 YYEEEE. The CDR3 runs 14 residues. The J segment lost 7 bases and the V segment lost 4 bases, leaving 4 bases of the junction unmatched. In DNA form, the CDR3 reads TGTGCCAGCAGCAAGGGACTAGCGGGTTATACGCAGTATTTT. It translates to CASSKGLAGYTQYF.

This clone was found once. V gene TRBV10-3 combines with J gene TRBJ1-1; TRBD1 matches at 7 bases. CDR3 length equals 15 residues. CDR1 ENHRY and CDR2 SYGVKD come from the germline V gene. Trimming took 6 bases from V and 0 from J; bases not matched to a gene: 7. The CDR3, as DNA: TGTGCCATCAGCCGCGACAGGGCTATGAACACTGAAGCTTTCTTT. This sequence encodes CAISRDRAMNTEAFF.

This chain links TRBV5-4 with TRBJ2-3; 7 nucleotides line up with TRBD1. The CDR3 extends over 14 amino acids. Looked up from germline, CDR1 is SGHNT and CDR2 is YYREEE (reference sequence). The ends lost 1 base at V and 4 bases at J; junction bases unmatched: 3. CDR3 loop: CASSLSGGADTQYF. The CDR3, as DNA: TGTGCCAGCAGCTTGTCAGGGGGAGCAGATACGCAGTATTTT. Variable domain in full (rest from reference TRBV5-4 and TRBJ2-3): ETGVTQSPTHLIKTRGQQVTLRCSSQSGHNTVSWYQQALGQGPQFIFQYYREEENGRGNFPPRFSGLQFPNYSSELNVNALELDDSALYLCASSLSGGADTQYFGPGTRLTVL.

The J gene is TRBJ1-1, the V gene TRBV6-5; D not resolved. Germline lookup yields CDR1 MNHEY and CDR2 SVGAGI. CDR3 length: 13 residues. Trimming cost V 7 bases and J 5 bases, with 14 bases left between them. The CDR3: CASKLGIWTEAFF. The CDR3 DNA is TGTGCCAGCAAATTGGGGATCTGGACTGAAGCTTTCTTT.

The chain carries TRBV29-1 and TRBJ2-7, with 7 bases lining up with TRBD1. The germline gives CDR1 SQVTM, CDR2 ANQGSEA. The trim removed 6 bases at V and 0 bases at J, leaving 5 bases unmatched. This CDR3 is 13 amino acids long. In DNA form, the CDR3 reads TGCAGCGTCGTGACAGGGAGCTCCTACGAGCAGTACTTC. This codes for CSVVTGSSYEQYF.

The rearrangement links TRBV9 to TRBJ1-2; maybe TRBD1 (5 bases). In germline, CDR1 is SGDLS, CDR2 YYNGEE. This CDR3 comprises 14 residues. Trimming pared 3 bases from V and 9 bases from J, leaving 18 bases between. Here the CDR3 reads CASSGLTGRESYTF. The CDR3 region has the DNA TGTGCCAGCAGCGGACTGACGGGGCGGGAGAGCTACACCTTC.

A remark on this clone: Other nucleotide sequences from this sample produce the same CDR3. The J gene is TRBJ1-5, the V gene TRBV19, with TRBD1 identical over 7 bases. Trimming removed 2 bases from V and 4 bases from J; junction bases left unmatched: 5. Germline loops: CDR1 LNHDA, CDR2 SQIVND (reference sequence). CDR3 length: 15 residues. CDR3 loop: CASSIRQGGNQPQHF. The CDR3 DNA is TGTGCCAGTAGTATAAGACAGGGAGGTAATCAGCCCCAGCATTTT.

The chain uses TRBV4-3 and TRBJ2-7; the D gene could be TRBD1 or TRBD2 (6 bases each). Germline CDR1 is LGHNA and CDR2 is YSLEER. With 1 base removed from V and 3 bases from J, the gap between germline ends came to 13 bases. There are 15 residues in the CDR3. Written as DNA, the CDR3 is TGCGCCAGCAGCCAAGGAGGGGGACTGGACTACGAGCAGTACTTC. Protein product: CASSQGGGLDYEQYF.

The chain combines TRBV4-1 with TRBJ2-5, with 10 bases aligning to TRBD1. The V gene end was trimmed by 6 bases and the J gene end by 4 bases; junction bases not matched to a gene: 5. The CDR3 is 14 residues long. Looked up from germline, CDR1 is MGHRA and CDR2 is YSYEKL. The CDR3 loop is CASSRDRGPETQYF. The DNA for the CDR3 is TGCGCCAGCAGTCGGGACAGGGGCCCAGAGACCCAGTACTTC.

The chain combines TRBV5-4 with TRBJ2-3, with TRBD2 identical over 12 bases. CDR3 length: 15 amino acids. V dropped 4 bases and J dropped 3; count of bases not matched to a gene: 3. CDR1 is SGHNT and CDR2 is YYREEE in the germline V gene (reference sequence). The CDR3 protein is CASSLGLAGTDTQYF. CDR3 coding DNA: TGTGCCAGCAGCCTTGGACTAGCGGGGACAGATACGCAGTATTTT.

The V gene is TRBV29-1, the J gene TRBJ1-1; 12 bases match TRBD1. This CDR3 spans 14 amino acids. Germline CDR1 is SQVTM and CDR2 is ANQGSEA. Trimming removed 7 bases from V and 5 bases from J; junction bases left unmatched: 8. The CDR3 protein is CSGGGQGAGTEAFF. The DNA of the CDR3 is TGCAGCGGCGGGGGACAGGGGGCGGGAACTGAAGCTTTCTTT. Based on the CDR3 plus reference TRBV29-1 and TRBJ1-1, the full variable domain is SAVISQKPSRDICQRGTSLTIQCQVDSQVTMMFWYRQQPGQSLTLIATANQGSEATYESGFVIDKFPISRPNLTFSTLTVSNMSPEDSSIYLCSGGGQGAGTEAFFGQGTRLTVV.

The rearrangement joins TRBV2 to TRBJ1-5; possible D gene TRBD1, 6 bases. CDR1 is SNHLY, CDR2 FYNNEI, per germline. Trimming took off 5 bases at V and 6 bases at J, with 17 bases between the two ends. This CDR3 comprises 15 residues. Here the CDR3 DNA reads TGTGCCAGCAGTCCCCTCCCCAGGGGTGGTCAGCCCCAGCATTTT. Translated, it gives CASSPLPRGGQPQHF.

The chain joins TRBV19 to TRBJ1-1; D unresolved. Germline CDR1 and CDR2: LNHDA and SQIVND (reference sequence). The CDR3 totals 14 residues. Trimming pared 4 bases from V and 6 bases from J, leaving 15 bases between. In DNA, the CDR3 is TGTGCCAGTAGTAAATTTGGGAACAGCCCTGAAGCTTTCTTT. Residues: CASSKFGNSPEAFF.

The chain employs TRBV6-1 and TRBJ2-1; 9 bases map to TRBD2. Germline values: CDR1 MNHNS, CDR2 SASEGT. V dropped 2 bases and J dropped 2; count of bases not matched to a gene: 10. This CDR3 has 18 amino acids. Here the CDR3 DNA reads TGTGCCAGCAGTGAATGGAGCGGGGGGTCCGCTACCTACAATGAGCAGTTCTTC. Its protein product is CASSEWSGGSATYNEQFF.

The V and J genes are TRBV5-1 and TRBJ2-1, with 8 bases matching TRBD1. This CDR3 is 14 amino acids long. Trimming took 4 bases from V and 8 from J; bases not matched to a gene: 8. Germline assignment: CDR1 SGHRS and CDR2 YFSETQ. In DNA, the CDR3 is TGCGCCAGCAGCGCTGGGACAGGAGGAGATGAGCAGTTCTTC. Its translation is CASSAGTGGDEQFF.

V and J are TRBV4-1 and TRBJ1-2; maybe TRBD1 (5 bases). The V gene's germline CDR1 is MGHRA and CDR2 YSYEKL. Trimming left V 1 base short and J 5 bases short, with 26 bases between. The CDR3 is 19 residues long. The CDR3 region is CASSQVGTPNKRPYYGYTF. Written as DNA, the CDR3 is TGCGCCAGCAGCCAAGTGGGGACGCCTAATAAAAGACCTTATTATGGCTACACCTTC.

J is TRBJ2-7 and V is TRBV6-6; D is unclear. Trimming took off 2 bases at V and 3 bases at J, with 8 bases between the two ends. From germline, CDR1 is MNHNY and CDR2 SVGAGI (reference sequence). The CDR3 totals 13 residues. The CDR3 nucleotides read TGTGCCAGCAGTTACATCGGTGGCTACGAGCAGTACTTC. Amino acids: CASSYIGGYEQYF.

In this sample, this clone turned up a few times. The rearrangement links TRBV11-2 to TRBJ2-7, with D possibly being TRBD1 (5 bases). V was trimmed by 4 bases and J by 4 bases, leaving 14 bases between them. CDR3 size: 14 residues. In germline, CDR1 is SGHAT, CDR2 FQNNGV. CDR3 amino acids: CASSSEFRAYEQYF. The CDR3, as DNA: TGTGCCAGCAGCTCGGAATTCAGGGCTTACGAGCAGTACTTC.

V is TRBV19 and J is TRBJ2-3; D is possibly TRBD2 (5 bases). In germline, CDR1 is LNHDA, CDR2 SQIVND (reference sequence). V was shortened by 2 bases and J by 4 bases, with 16 bases between the two germline ends. The CDR3 contains 16 residues. In nucleotides, the CDR3 is TGTGCCAGTAGTATATACCTAGCTGGGTCACCAGATACGCAGTATTTT. Residues: CASSIYLAGSPDTQYF.

The rearrangement links TRBV5-1 to TRBJ1-6; D gene uncertain. V lost 3 bases and J 5 bases, leaving 12 bases between the germline ends. CDR3 length: 15 residues. Germline CDR1 is SGHRS and CDR2 is YFSETQ. The DNA of the CDR3 is TGCGCCAGCAGCTCGGATGCAGCGGATAATTCACCCCTCCACTTT. It specifies CASSSDAADNSPLHF.

This chain links TRBV19 with TRBJ2-3, with D possibly being TRBD1 (6 bases). Deletions cut 7 bases from V and 4 bases from J, with 12 bases between. Per the germline V gene, CDR1 is LNHDA and CDR2 is SQIVND (reference sequence). The CDR3 consists of 13 residues. The CDR3: CASNQGLADTQYF. CDR3 coding DNA: TGTGCCAGTAACCAGGGGCTCGCAGATACGCAGTATTTT.

On this clone: The germline gene is not matched at one end of the junction; a read error may be the cause. The V gene is TRBV4-1, the J gene TRBJ2-5; the D is unclear. From germline, CDR1 is MGHRA and CDR2 YSYEKL. This CDR3 region has 12 residues. This CDR3 reads CASSQQLSRLNF. Written as DNA, the CDR3 is TGCGCCAGCAGCCAACAACTCAGTCGACTGAACTTC.

The DNA of the CDR3 is TGTGCCAGCAGTCCTAGACAAGGGAAAGAGACCCAGTACTTC. Translating gives CASSPRQGKETQYF. This chain joins TRBV27 and TRBJ2-5; D is uncertain. The germline V gene encodes CDR1 MNHEY and CDR2 SMNVEV (reference sequence). The V end lost 5 bases, the J end lost 3 bases, and 13 bases lay between the germline ends. The CDR3 spans 14 residues.